This TCR beta chain was sequenced in a study of Graves' ophthalmopathy and Graves' hyperthyroidism. Study-level information: Ahead of any treatment, peripheral blood was obtained at the initial diagnosis. The study's findings and limits: Ophthalmopathy and stable hyperthyroidism were discriminated by a 13-signature model, with roughly 86% sensitivity and under 84% specificity.

There are 13 residues in the CDR3. CDR1 SEHNR and CDR2 FQNEAQ come from the germline V gene (reference sequence). Amplification from RNA transcripts yielded the TCR beta CDR3 regions. The first round was an RT-PCR with HTBI primers, and the second round was a multiplex PCR. Each CDR3 protein gets one entry after TCRdb re-called the multiplex PCR reads with MiXCR. The sample lists 740,000 or so distinct CDR3 sequences, around 40% occurring once. Note on this clonotype: Its matching antigen is unknown. With a much larger clone just one base away, this may be a read error.

It was on clinical symptoms, serum thyroxine, TRAb, thyroid ultrasound and orbital computed tomography that diagnosis relied. The chain couples TRBV7-9 to TRBJ1-2; 7 bases agree with TRBD1. Source material: peripheral blood. This clonotype was obtained from an adult man with Graves' ophthalmopathy. CDR3 DNA sequence: TGTGCCAGCGGCTTCTCCAGGGGGGGTGACTACACCTTC. It is translated as CASGFSRGGDYTF. Together with reference TRBV7-9 and TRBJ1-2, the CDR3 gives the full variable domain: DTGVSQNPRHKITKRGQNVTFRCDPISEHNRLYWYRQTLGQGPEFLTYFQNEAQLEKSRLLSDRFSAERPKGSFSTLEIQRTEQGDSAMYLCASGFSRGGDYTFGSGTRLTVV.